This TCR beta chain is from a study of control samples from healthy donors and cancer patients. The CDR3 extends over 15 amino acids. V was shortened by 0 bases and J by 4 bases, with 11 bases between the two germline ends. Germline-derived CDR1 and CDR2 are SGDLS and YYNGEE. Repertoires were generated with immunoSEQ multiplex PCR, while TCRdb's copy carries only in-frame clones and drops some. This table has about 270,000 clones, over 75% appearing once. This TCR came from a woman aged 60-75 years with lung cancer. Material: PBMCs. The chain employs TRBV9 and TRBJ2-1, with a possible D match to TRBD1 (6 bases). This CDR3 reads CASSVATGQYNEQFF. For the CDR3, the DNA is TGTGCCAGCAGCGTAGCTACAGGACAGTACAATGAGCAGTTCTTC.